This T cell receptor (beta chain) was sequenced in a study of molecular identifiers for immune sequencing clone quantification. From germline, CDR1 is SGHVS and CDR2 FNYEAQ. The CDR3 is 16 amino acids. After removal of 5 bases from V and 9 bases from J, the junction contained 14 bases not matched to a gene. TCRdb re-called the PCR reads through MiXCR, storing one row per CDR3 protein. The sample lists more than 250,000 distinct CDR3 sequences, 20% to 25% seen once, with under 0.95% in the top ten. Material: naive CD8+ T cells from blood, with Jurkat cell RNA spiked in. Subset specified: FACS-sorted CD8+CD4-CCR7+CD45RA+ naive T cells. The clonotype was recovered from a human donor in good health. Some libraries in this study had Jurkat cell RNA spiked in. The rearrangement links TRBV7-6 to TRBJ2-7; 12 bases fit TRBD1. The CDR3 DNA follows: TGTGCCAGCAGCCCCTACCCTGGGACAGGGGGCGGCGGGCAGTACTTC. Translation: CASSPYPGTGGGGQYF. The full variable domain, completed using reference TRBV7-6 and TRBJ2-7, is GAGVSQSPRYKVTKRGQDVALRCDPISGHVSLYWYRQALGQGPEFLTYFNYEAQQDKSGLPNDRFSAERPEGSISTLTIQRTEQRDSAMYRCASSPYPGTGGGGQYFGPGTRLTVT.